Only a few counts were recorded for the clone carrying this T cell receptor (beta chain). This entry is derived from a study of T cells in Graves' hyperthyroidism and ophthalmopathy. Researchers barred patients who had uncontrolled infection, other autoimmune disease, pregnancy or lactation. RNA transcripts served as the template for amplifying TCR beta CDR3 regions. The HTBI primer set drove a first-round RT-PCR of the TCR CDR3. Each CDR3 protein gets one entry after TCRdb re-called the multiplex PCR reads with MiXCR. The sample comprises about 640,000 distinct CDR3 sequences, less than 25% of which are singletons, and roughly a third rests with the top ten. The V and J ends lost 6 bases and 5 bases respectively, with 13 bases between them. Germline values: CDR1 DFQATT, CDR2 SNEGSKA (reference sequence). This CDR3 spans 12 amino acids.

This clonotype originated in a young man with Graves' ophthalmopathy. The sample consisted of blood. The chain combines TRBV20-1 with TRBJ2-5; D uncertain. DNA of the CDR3: TGCAGTGCCCCCAGCTCTGGGGAGACCCAGTACTTC. This gives the protein CSAPSSGETQYF.